This T cell receptor (beta chain) was identified in a study of tumor-infiltrating lymphocytes in primary liver carcinoma. Study-wide results and caveats: Whereas tumor region pairs overlapped more, tumor-adjacent and tumor-blood pairs overlapped less. Tumors had a top-250-clone fraction that was significantly higher than blood (p = 0.039).

TCR beta cDNA came from roughly 0.45 ug total RNA, primed with a constant-region primer. Three rounds of nested multiplex PCR with slightly modified ARM-PCR produced TCR beta libraries. Using its own MiXCR run on the multiplex PCR reads, TCRdb lists one record per CDR3 protein. The sample holds fewer than 250,000 distinct CDR3 sequences, about two thirds seen once. Blood RNA came from unsorted whole blood; germline DNA was also extracted. As for this clonotype: Antigen: not known.

The sample was peripheral blood. The receptor was derived from an older woman with primary liver carcinoma and hepatitis B virus infection.

The CDR3 region is CASSFTTTGSARIKNEQFF. The CDR3 DNA sequence: TGCGCCAGCAGTTTCACTACCACAGGGTCCGCTAGGATTAAGAATGAGCAGTTCTTC. This chain links TRBV4-1 with TRBJ2-1; weak D call: TRBD1 (6 bases). CDR1 and CDR2 (germline): MGHRA, YSYEKL. The V and J ends lost 6 bases and 7 bases respectively, with 31 bases between them. This CDR3 has 19 amino acids.